This record covers a single T cell receptor beta chain. The sample originates from a study of blood T cell repertoires in COVID-19. Original processing methods: Scientists estimated how many nucleated cells there were by amplifying reference gene primers. Generated by immunoSEQ multiplex PCR, the TCRdb table keeps only in-frame clones and is missing some. Clone size and V and J calls were adopted from that table, with D and trimming inferred from the DNA. The sample has approximately 230,000 clones, approximately 80% seen once; the top ten hold about 10%. The J segment lost 6 bases and the V segment lost 4 bases, leaving 8 bases of the junction unmatched. Germline V gene sequence: CDR1 SGHRS, CDR2 YFSETQ. The CDR3 is made up of 14 amino acids.

Sequenced input: peripheral blood. The chain is built from TRBV5-1 and TRBJ1-1; TRBD1 aligns across 8 bases. The TCR was taken from an elderly man with acute or convalescent COVID-19. CDR3 DNA: TGCGCCAGCAGCATGACAGGGGTTGTCTCTGAAGCTTTCTTT. Encoded protein: CASSMTGVVSEAFF. The variable domain in full, with the rest retrieved from reference TRBV5-1 and TRBJ1-1, is KAGVTQTPRYLIKTRGQQVTLSCSPISGHRSVSWYQQTPGQGLQFLFEYFSETQRNKGNFPGRFSGRQFSNSRSEMNVSTLELGDSALYLCASSMTGVVSEAFFGQGTRLTVV.